This TCR beta chain appears in the sequencing data of a study of blood T cell repertoires in COVID-19. Study summary: The origin of the acute and convalescent COVID-19 samples was the United States, Italy and Spain. PBMCs, B-cell-depleted T cells, or T cells were the source of the cDNA or gDNA that made up the material.

How the authors handled the data: By means of reference gene primer amplification, nucleated cell counts were estimated. Sequenced by immunoSEQ multiplex PCR; TCRdb stores in-frame clones only, minus some. V and J calls and clone size follow that table, whereas D and trimming were derived from the DNA. The sample lists 80,000 or so clones; around 83% were seen once. The CDR3 contains 12 residues. The junction had 3 bases not matched to a gene; V was cut back by 5 bases and J by 9 bases. Germline lookup yields CDR1 SGHTA and CDR2 FQGNSA. Sequencing input: peripheral blood. The chain employs TRBV7-2 and TRBJ2-1; 8 nucleotides agree with TRBD1. This TCR was sampled from a human donor in a cohort sampled during active COVID-19. CDR3 sequence (DNA): TGTGCCAGCAGCGAACAGGGGGGTGAGCAGTTCTTC. Translating gives CASSEQGGEQFF.